A single sample gave rise to the 11 T cell receptor beta chains below, sequenced in a study of blood T cell repertoires in COVID-19. Profiling relied on immunoSEQ multiplex PCR, and the TCRdb table lists in-frame clones only, not all of them. Here the sample spans 190,000 or so clones, about 85% being singletons. Sample: peripheral blood. Receptors originate from an elderly woman with acute or convalescent COVID-19.

V is TRBV3-1 (or the pseudogene TRBV3-2) and J is TRBJ1-3; 9 bases fit TRBD1. This CDR3 region has 19 residues. V lost 4 bases and J lost 0; bases outside the gene matches: 13. Germline CDR1 and CDR2: LGHDT and YNNKEL (reference sequence). As DNA, the CDR3 is TGTGCCAGCAGCCGTGAGGCCCTGACAGGGGGTTCCTCTGGAAACACCATATATTTT. Translated: CASSREALTGGSSGNTIYF.

This CDR3 is CASTGRTGDQPQHF. In DNA, the CDR3 is TGTGCCAGCACCGGCAGGACAGGGGATCAGCCCCAGCATTTT. The rearrangement uses TRBV18 and TRBJ1-5; 9 nucleotides align to TRBD1. The CDR3 covers 14 residues. The junction had 7 bases not matched to a gene; V was cut back by 8 bases and J by 5 bases. Germline CDR1 KGHSH, CDR2 LQKENI.

This chain joins TRBV5-4 and TRBJ2-1, with TRBD2 matching over 8 bases. V gave up 5 bases and J gave up 3 bases; unmatched junction bases: 4. CDR3 size: 14 residues. Germline CDR1 is SGHNT and CDR2 is YYREEE (reference sequence). CDR3 DNA: TGTGCCAGCAGGATGACTAGCGACTACAATGAGCAGTTCTTC. Amino acid sequence: CASRMTSDYNEQFF.

This chain joins TRBV27 and TRBJ2-2; 11 bases are a match to TRBD2. The J segment lost 6 bases and the V segment lost 2 bases, leaving 14 bases of the junction unmatched. CDR3 length: 19 amino acids. Germline V gene sequence: CDR1 MNHEY, CDR2 SMNVEV (reference sequence). The chain's CDR3 is CASSLRSPGLAGGAGELFF. The CDR3, as DNA: TGTGCCAGCAGTTTAAGGAGCCCGGGTCTAGCGGGAGGTGCCGGGGAGCTGTTTTTT.

V and J are TRBV6-5 and TRBJ1-2; a possible D gene is TRBD1 (5 bases). With 0 bases removed from V and 4 bases from J, the gap between germline ends came to 9 bases. The CDR3 is 14 amino acids. Looked up from germline, CDR1 is MNHEY and CDR2 is SVGAGI. CDR3 loop: CASSYSSGRYGYTF. The CDR3 DNA sequence: TGTGCCAGCAGTTACTCTTCAGGGCGCTATGGCTACACCTTC.

The rearrangement uses TRBV6-2 or TRBV6-3 and TRBJ2-1; D may be TRBD2 (6 bases). The CDR3 is made up of 13 amino acids. With 1 base removed from V and 6 bases from J, the gap between germline ends came to 7 bases. Germline V gives CDR1 MNHEY, CDR2 SVGEGT. The CDR3 DNA reads as TGTGCCAGCAGTTACTGGCGGGGCAATGAGCAGTTCTTC. This gives the protein CASSYWRGNEQFF.

This sequence joins TRBV5-1 and TRBJ2-1; 9 nucleotides match TRBD1. Germline assignment: CDR1 SGHRS and CDR2 YFSETQ. With V trimmed by 4 bases and J by 3 bases, 8 bases remained unmatched. The CDR3 totals 16 residues. CDR3 nucleotide sequence: TGCGCCAGCAGCCCGGGACAGGGTGGAATCTACAATGAGCAGTTCTTC. Amino acid sequence: CASSPGQGGIYNEQFF.

The chain employs TRBV9 and TRBJ1-3, with D unresolved. This CDR3 region has 15 residues. The V gene lost 0 bases and the J gene lost 0 bases, with 7 bases spanning the gap. Germline V gives CDR1 SGDLS, CDR2 YYNGEE. The CDR3 DNA follows: TGTGCCAGCAGCGTAGCCACGGGCTCTGGAAACACCATATATTTT. It encodes CASSVATGSGNTIYF.

The chain combines TRBV18 with TRBJ2-4; D may be TRBD2 (5 bases). V was cut by 0 bases and J by 0 bases, with 9 bases left in between. The CDR3 is 16 amino acids. Germline CDR1 and CDR2: KGHSH and LQKENI. CDR3 nucleotides: TGTGCCAGCTCACCACCAGGGAGCGTAGCCAAAAACATTCAGTACTTC. This codes for CASSPPGSVAKNIQYF. The variable domain in full, with the rest retrieved from reference TRBV18 and TRBJ2-4, is NAGVMQNPRHLVRRRGQEARLRCSPMKGHSHVYWYRQLPEEGLKFMVYLQKENIIDESGMPKERFSAEFPKEGPSILRIQQVVRGDSAAYFCASSPPGSVAKNIQYFGAGTRLSVL.

The rearrangement joins TRBV7-7 to TRBJ2-2, with TRBD1 matching 7 bases. This CDR3 spans 15 amino acids. Germline V gene sequence: CDR1 SSHAT, CDR2 FNYEAQ (reference sequence). J gave up 1 base and V 5 bases, and 4 bases lay outside the gene matches. The CDR3: CASSPRTGNTGELFF. The DNA for the CDR3 is TGTGCCAGCAGCCCCAGGACAGGGAACACCGGGGAGCTGTTTTTT.

This clone was detected once. This chain joins TRBV7-2 and TRBJ1-6, with D possibly TRBD1 on 6 matching bases. Trimming took 1 base from V and 14 from J, leaving 15 bases between them. The CDR3 length is 14 residues. Germline CDR1 SGHTA, CDR2 FQGNSA. The CDR3 protein is CASSLGTALRSLHF. The CDR3 DNA sequence: TGTGCCAGCAGCTTAGGGACAGCCCTTCGGTCCCTCCACTTT.